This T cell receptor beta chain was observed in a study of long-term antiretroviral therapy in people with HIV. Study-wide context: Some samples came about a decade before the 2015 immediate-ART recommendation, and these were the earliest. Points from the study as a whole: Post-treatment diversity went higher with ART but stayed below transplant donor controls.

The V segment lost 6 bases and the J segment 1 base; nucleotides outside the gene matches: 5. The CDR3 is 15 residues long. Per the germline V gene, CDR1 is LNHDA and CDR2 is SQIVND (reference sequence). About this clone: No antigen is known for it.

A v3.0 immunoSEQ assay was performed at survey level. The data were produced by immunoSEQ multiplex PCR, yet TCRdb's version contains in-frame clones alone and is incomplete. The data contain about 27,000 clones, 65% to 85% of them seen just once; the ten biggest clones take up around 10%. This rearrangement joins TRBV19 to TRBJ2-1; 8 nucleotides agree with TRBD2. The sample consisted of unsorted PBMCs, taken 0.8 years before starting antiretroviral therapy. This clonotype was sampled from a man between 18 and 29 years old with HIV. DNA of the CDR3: TGTGCCAGTAGCCTTAGCGGGATATCCTACAATGAGCAGTTCTTC. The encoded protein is CASSLSGISYNEQFF.